This T cell receptor (beta chain) was documented in a study of CD4 T cells in relation to SARS-CoV-2 and coronaviruses (dated by TCRdb to the early 2020s). Looking at the study overall: Patient-derived lymphoblastoid cell lines were used to map the HLA restriction of shared crossreactive spike epitopes. At the level of individual TCR clonotypes, the study evaluated whether memory CD4+ T cells crossreact between the spike proteins of SARS-CoV-2 and those of common cold coronaviruses. The Adaptive Biotechnologies TCR-sequencing kit was used to sequence samples from three pre-COVID donors and the naive versus memory experiments, while other data came from Illumina-based sequencing. Expansion assays from other donors in the study were sequenced with a different, Illumina-based TCR-beta assay.

As concerns this clone: This clone's antigen is unknown. Within one base of it there is no much larger clone, and no base qualities were kept.

Between the V and J ends, shortened by 4 bases and 6 bases respectively, the junction contains 15 bases. The CDR1 and CDR2 encoded by the germline V gene are SQVTM and ANQGSEA. From cysteine to phenylalanine, the CDR3 is 13 amino acids long. The DNA shown is the 39-base CDR3, in frame from base 1. What the study reported, not specific to this receptor: Compared with monoreactive clones, crossreactive clones had significantly weaker SARS-CoV-2-driven expansion, a result consistent with antigenic imprinting. No donor contributed both pre-pandemic and post-infection samples, which limited tracing the source of pre-existing responses. Since the crossreactivity analysis centred on spike protein, crossreactivity against other viral proteins was not assessed. In about 71% of donors, memory CD4+ clonotypes turned up that crossrecognized SARS-CoV-2 and at least one common cold coronavirus spike. The study was limited by small numbers of patients and tested TCRs. Sequencing naive versus memory cells indicated that the assay picks up memory recall responses, not primary responses primed during culture.

CD4+ T cells from unexposed donors were collected before the COVID-19 pandemic (2011-2018). To separate naive from memory CD4+ T cells, cryopreserved PBMCs first underwent CD4 enrichment and then EasySep naive CD4+ T cell enrichment. Leukapheresis product for the unexposed donors was purchased commercially. Ficoll-Paque PLUS gradient centrifugation was used to isolate PBMCs from leukapheresis product or whole blood. PBMCs were either used fresh in the expansion assay or cryopreserved at -140 degrees C. The QIAamp Micro DNA Kit was used to extract genomic DNA from the CD4+ T cells. Uncultured naive and memory CD4+ T cell DNA received deep-resolution immunoSEQ TCR-beta sequencing. Regarding the original processing steps: Preprocessing removed nonproductive sequences and CDR3s not starting with C, not ending with F or W, or shorter than 7 amino acids. Cultured and uncultured naive and memory CD4+ repertoires were searched for previously identified spike- and CEF-reactive CDR3s. Pairwise Levenshtein distance, computed with the stringdist R package after three terminal residues were trimmed from each end, was used as the measure of CDR3 homology. TCRdb re-hosts the immuneACCESS table, in-frame sequences only. Its copies lack some clones; in the studies checked, an unresolved V gene accounts for under half of them, and the cause for the rest is not known. V and J calls and clone size are those listed in that table; D and trimming were worked out from the DNA. The sample includes about 70,000 clones, with about 89% observed a single time. Of the sample, roughly 1.5% is held by the ten largest clones.

Rearrangement joined TRBV29-1 to TRBJ1-2; possibly the D gene is TRBD1, per 6 matching bases. Sequencing was done on a sample of memory CD4+ T cells from PBMCs. The cell subset or site label, as the study defines it: memory (non-naive) CD4+ T cells. The sequence came from a human donor in good health. The CDR3: CSVARAGADGYTF. The nucleotides are TGCAGCGTTGCCAGGGCAGGGGCCGATGGCTACACCTTC.